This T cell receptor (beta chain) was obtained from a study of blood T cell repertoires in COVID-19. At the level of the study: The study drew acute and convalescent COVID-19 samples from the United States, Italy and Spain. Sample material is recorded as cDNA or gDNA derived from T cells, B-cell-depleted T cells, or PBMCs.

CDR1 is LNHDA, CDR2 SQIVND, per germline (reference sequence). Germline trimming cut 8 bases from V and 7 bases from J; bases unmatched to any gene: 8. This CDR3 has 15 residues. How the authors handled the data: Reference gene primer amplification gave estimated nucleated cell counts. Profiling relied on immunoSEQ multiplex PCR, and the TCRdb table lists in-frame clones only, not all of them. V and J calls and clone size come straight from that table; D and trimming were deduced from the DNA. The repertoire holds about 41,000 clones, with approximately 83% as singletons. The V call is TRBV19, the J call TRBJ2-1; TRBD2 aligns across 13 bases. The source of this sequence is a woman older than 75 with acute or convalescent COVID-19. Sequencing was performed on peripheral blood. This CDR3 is CASLGLAGDRNEQFF. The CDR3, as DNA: TGTGCCAGTCTTGGACTAGCGGGGGACAGGAATGAGCAGTTCTTC.